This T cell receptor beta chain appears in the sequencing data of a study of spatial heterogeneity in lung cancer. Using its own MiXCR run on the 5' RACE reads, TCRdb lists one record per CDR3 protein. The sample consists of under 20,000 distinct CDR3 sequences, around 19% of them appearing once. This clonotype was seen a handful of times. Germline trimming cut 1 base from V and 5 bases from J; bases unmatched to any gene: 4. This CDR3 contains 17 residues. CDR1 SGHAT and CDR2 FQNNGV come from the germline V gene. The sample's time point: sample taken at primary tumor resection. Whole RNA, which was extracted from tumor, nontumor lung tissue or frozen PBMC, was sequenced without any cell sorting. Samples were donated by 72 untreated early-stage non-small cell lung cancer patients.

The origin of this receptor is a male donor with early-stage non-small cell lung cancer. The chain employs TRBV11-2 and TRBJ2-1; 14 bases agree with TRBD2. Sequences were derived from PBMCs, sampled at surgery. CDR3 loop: CASSLAGLAGGDNEQFF. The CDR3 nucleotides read TGTGCCAGCAGCTTAGCCGGACTAGCGGGGGGAGACAATGAGCAGTTCTTC.